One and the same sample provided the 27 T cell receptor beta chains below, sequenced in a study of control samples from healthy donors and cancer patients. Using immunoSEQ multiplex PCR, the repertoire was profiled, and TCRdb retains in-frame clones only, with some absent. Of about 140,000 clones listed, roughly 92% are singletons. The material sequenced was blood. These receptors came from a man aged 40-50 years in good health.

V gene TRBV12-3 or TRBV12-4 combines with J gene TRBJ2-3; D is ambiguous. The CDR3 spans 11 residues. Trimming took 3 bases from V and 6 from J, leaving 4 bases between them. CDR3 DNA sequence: TGTGCCAGCAGTTTCCTTGATACGCAGTATTTT. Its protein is CASSFLDTQYF.

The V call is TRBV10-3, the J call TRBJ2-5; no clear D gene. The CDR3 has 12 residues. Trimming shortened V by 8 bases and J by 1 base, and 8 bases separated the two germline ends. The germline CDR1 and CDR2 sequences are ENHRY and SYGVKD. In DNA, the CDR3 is TGTGCCATCGGGCTTACCCAAGAGACCCAGTACTTC. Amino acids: CAIGLTQETQYF.

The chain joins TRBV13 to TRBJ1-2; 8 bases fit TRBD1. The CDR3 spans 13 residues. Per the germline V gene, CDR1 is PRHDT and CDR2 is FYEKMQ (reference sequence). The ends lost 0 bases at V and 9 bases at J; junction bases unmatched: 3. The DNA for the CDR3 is TGTGCCAGCAGCTTAGGGCAGGGGGCAAGCTACACCTTC. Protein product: CASSLGQGASYTF.

CDR3 loop: CASSFRGGLKQGTQYF. The CDR3 DNA is TGTGCCAGCAGTTTCAGGGGGGGGCTCAAACAGGGTACGCAGTATTTT. V gene TRBV28 combines with J gene TRBJ2-3; D could derive from TRBD1 or TRBD2 (7 bases each). Germline values: CDR1 MDHEN, CDR2 SYDVKM. With 3 bases removed from V and 8 bases from J, the gap between germline ends came to 21 bases. There are 16 residues in the CDR3.

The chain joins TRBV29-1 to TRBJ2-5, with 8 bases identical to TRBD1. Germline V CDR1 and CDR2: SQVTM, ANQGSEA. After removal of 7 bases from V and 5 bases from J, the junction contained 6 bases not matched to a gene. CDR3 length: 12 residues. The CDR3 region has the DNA TGCAGCGGAATGACAGGGGTGGAGACCCAGTACTTC. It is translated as CSGMTGVETQYF.

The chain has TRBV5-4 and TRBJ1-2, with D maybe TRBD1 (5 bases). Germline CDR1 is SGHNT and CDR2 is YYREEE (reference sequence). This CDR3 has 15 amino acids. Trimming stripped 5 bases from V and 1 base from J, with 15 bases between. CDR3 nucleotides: TGTGCCAGCAGACCGAGACAGAACCTTAACTATGGCTACACCTTC. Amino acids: CASRPRQNLNYGYTF.

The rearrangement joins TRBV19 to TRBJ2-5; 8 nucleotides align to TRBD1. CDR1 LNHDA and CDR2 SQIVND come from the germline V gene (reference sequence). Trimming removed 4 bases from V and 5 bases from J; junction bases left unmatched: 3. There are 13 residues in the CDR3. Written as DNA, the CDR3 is TGTGCCAGTAGTAGGACAGGGAGGGAGACCCAGTACTTC. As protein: CASSRTGRETQYF.

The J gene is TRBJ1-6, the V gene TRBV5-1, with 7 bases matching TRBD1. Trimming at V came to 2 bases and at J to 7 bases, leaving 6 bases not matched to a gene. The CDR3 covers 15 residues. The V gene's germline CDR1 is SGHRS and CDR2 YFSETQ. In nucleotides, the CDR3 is TGCGCCAGCAGCTTAAGAGGGGGCCCGAATTCACCCCTCCACTTT. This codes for CASSLRGGPNSPLHF.

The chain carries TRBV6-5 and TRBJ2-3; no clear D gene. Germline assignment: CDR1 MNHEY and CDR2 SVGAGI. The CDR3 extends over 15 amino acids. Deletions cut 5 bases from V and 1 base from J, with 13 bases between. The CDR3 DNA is TGTGCCAGCAGTAACCTTCACGGCGGCACAGATACGCAGTATTTT. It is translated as CASSNLHGGTDTQYF.

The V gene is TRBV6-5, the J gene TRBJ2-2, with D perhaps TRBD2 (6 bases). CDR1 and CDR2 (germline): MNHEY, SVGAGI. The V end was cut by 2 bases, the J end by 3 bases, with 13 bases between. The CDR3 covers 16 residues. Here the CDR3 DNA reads TGTGCCAGCAGTTACGGGACCGGAGGGTACACCGGGGAGCTGTTTTTT. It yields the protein CASSYGTGGYTGELFF.

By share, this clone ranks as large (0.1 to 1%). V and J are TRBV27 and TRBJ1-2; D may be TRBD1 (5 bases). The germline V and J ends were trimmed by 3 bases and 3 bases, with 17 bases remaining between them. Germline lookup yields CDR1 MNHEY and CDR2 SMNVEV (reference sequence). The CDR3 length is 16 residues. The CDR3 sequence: CASSFAGGDIYYGYTF. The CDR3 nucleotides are TGTGCCAGCAGTTTTGCGGGGGGTGATATTTACTATGGCTACACCTTC.

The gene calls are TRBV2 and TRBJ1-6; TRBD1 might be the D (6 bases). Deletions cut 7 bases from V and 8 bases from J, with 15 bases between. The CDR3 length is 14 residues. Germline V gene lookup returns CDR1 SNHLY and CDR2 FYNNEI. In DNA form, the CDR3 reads TGTGCCAGCACGACACAGGGAAGTGATTCACCCCTCCACTTT. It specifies CASTTQGSDSPLHF.

The CDR3 region has the DNA TGTGCCAGCAGTTTCTCTCTTGGAGGGGGCGAGACTGAAGCTTTCTTT. Protein product: CASSFSLGGGETEAFF. The chain recombines TRBV28 with TRBJ1-1; 7 bases fit TRBD1. V gave up 3 bases and J gave up 5 bases; unmatched junction bases: 12. The germline V gene encodes CDR1 MDHEN and CDR2 SYDVKM. The CDR3 runs 16 residues. The complete variable domain, with remaining parts taken from reference TRBV28 and TRBJ1-1, reads DVKVTQSSRYLVKRTGEKVFLECVQDMDHENMFWYRQDPGLGLRLIYFSYDVKMKEKGDIPEGYSVSREKKERFSLILESASTNQTSMYLCASSFSLGGGETEAFFGQGTRLTVV.

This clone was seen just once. The CDR3 DNA reads TGTGCCAGCAGCTTACCAGGGATAAGGAATTCACCCCTCCACTTT. It encodes CASSLPGIRNSPLHF. V and J are TRBV5-6 and TRBJ1-6, with a possible D match to TRBD1 (5 bases). Germline CDR1 and CDR2: SGHDT and YYEEEE. The CDR3 runs 15 residues. The V end lost 2 bases, the J end lost 7 bases, and 13 bases lay between the germline ends.

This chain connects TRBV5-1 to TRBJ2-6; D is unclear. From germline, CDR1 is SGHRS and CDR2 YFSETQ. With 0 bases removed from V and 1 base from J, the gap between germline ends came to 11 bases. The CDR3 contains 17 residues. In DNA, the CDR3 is TGCGCCAGCAGCTTGGAGTTCCGAGGATCTGGGGCCAACGTCCTGACTTTC. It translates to CASSLEFRGSGANVLTF.

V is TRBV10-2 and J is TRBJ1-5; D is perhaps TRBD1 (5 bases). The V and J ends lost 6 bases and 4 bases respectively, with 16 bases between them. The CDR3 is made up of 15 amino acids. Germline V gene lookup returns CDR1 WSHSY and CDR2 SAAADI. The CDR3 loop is CASSVDTGLNQPQHF. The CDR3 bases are TGCGCCAGCAGCGTGGACACTGGTTTAAATCAGCCCCAGCATTTT.

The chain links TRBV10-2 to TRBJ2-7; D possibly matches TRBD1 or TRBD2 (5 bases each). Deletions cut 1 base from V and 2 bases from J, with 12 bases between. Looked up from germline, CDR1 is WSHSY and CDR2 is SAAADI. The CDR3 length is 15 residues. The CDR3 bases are TGCGCCAGCAGTGAGTTTGGGACGGGGACCTACGAGCAGTACTTC. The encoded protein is CASSEFGTGTYEQYF.

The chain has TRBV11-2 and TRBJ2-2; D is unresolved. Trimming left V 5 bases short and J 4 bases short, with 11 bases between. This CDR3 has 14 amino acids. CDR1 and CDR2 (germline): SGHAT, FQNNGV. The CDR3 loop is CASSELGATGELFF. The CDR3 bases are TGTGCCAGCAGCGAATTGGGTGCCACCGGGGAGCTGTTTTTT.

The CDR3 nucleotides are TGTGCCATAAACGACCAAACTAGCAGGTTGGCCCGCCACTACGAGCAGTACTTC. It codes for CAINDQTSRLARHYEQYF. The V call is TRBV28, the J call TRBJ2-7, with D maybe TRBD2 (6 bases). The germline CDR1 and CDR2 sequences are MDHEN and SYDVKM. The V gene lost 10 bases and the J gene lost 3 bases, with 31 bases spanning the gap. This CDR3 has 18 residues.

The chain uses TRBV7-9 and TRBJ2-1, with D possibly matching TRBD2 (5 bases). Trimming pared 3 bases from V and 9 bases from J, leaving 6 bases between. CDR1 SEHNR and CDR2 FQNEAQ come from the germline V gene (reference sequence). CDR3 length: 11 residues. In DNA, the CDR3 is TGTGCCAGCAGCTTGGCGGGTGAGCAGTTCTTC. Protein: CASSLAGEQFF.

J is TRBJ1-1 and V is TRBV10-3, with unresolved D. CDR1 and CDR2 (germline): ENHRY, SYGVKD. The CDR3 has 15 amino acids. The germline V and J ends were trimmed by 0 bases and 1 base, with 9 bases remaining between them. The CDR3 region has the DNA TGTGCCATCAGTGAGTCATACGTCGGGAACACTGAAGCTTTCTTT. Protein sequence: CAISESYVGNTEAFF.

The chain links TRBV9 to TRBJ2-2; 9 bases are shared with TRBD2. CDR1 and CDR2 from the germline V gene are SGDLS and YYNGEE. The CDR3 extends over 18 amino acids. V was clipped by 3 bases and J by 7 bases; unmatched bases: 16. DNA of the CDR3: TGTGCCAGCAGCGACCTTCCGTCGGCTAGCGGGAAGGTCGGGGAGCTGTTTTTT. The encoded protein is CASSDLPSASGKVGELFF.

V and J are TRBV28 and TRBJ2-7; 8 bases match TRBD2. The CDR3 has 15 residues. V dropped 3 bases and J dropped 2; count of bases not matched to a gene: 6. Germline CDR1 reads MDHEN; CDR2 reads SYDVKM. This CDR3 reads CASSFIAGGPYEQYF. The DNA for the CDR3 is TGTGCCAGCAGTTTTATCGCGGGAGGCCCCTACGAGCAGTACTTC.

This CDR3 reads CASNTPRTGGAAKNIQYF. In nucleotides, the CDR3 is TGTGCCAGTAATACTCCCAGGACAGGGGGCGCAGCCAAAAACATTCAGTACTTC. This chain connects TRBV19 to TRBJ2-4; TRBD1 agrees at 11 bases. The CDR3 is 18 amino acids. Germline trimming cut 7 bases from V and 0 bases from J; bases unmatched to any gene: 11. Germline CDR1 is LNHDA and CDR2 is SQIVND (reference sequence).

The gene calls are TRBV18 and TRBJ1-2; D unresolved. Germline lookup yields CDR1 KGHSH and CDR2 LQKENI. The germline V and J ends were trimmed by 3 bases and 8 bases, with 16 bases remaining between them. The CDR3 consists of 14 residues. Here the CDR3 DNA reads TGTGCCAGCTCACCGGCAGCCAACGGATACGGCTACACCTTC. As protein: CASSPAANGYGYTF.

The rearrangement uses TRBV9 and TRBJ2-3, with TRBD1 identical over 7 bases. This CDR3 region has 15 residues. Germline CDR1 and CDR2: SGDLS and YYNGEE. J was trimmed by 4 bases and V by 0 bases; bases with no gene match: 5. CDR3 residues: CASSVEGAGADTQYF. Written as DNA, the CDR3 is TGTGCCAGCAGCGTAGAGGGGGCAGGCGCAGATACGCAGTATTTT.

The CDR3 DNA is TGCGCCAGCAGCTCCGAGGTCGGGGGAAACACTGAAGCTTTCTTT. Its translation: CASSSEVGGNTEAFF. The chain is built from TRBV5-1 and TRBJ1-1; D may be TRBD1 (5 bases). CDR3 size: 15 residues. The germline V gene encodes CDR1 SGHRS and CDR2 YFSETQ. V was shortened by 3 bases and J by 2 bases, with 14 bases between the two germline ends.